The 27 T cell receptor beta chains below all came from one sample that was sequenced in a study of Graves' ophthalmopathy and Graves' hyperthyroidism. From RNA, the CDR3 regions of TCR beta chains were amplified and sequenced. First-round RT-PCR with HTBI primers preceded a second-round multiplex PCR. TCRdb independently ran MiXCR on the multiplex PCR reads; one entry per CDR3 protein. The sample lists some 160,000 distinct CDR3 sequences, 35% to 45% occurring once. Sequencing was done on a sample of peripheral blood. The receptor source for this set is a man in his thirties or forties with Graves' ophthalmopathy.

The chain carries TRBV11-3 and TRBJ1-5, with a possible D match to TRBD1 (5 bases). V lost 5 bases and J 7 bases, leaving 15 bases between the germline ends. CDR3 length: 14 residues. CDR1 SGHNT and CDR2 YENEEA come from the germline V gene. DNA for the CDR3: TGTGCCAGCAGCGGGGGGGGACGGGAACAGCCCCAGCATTTT. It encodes CASSGGGREQPQHF.

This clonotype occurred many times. CDR3 residues: CASSYDGTGVGSTEAFF. The DNA of the CDR3 is TGTGCCAGCAGTTACGACGGGACAGGGGTGGGGAGCACTGAAGCTTTCTTT. The chain combines TRBV6-5 with TRBJ1-1, with 10 positions matching TRBD1. The CDR3 totals 17 residues. Per the germline V gene, CDR1 is MNHEY and CDR2 is SVGAGI. V was pared by 2 bases and J by 4 bases, with 10 bases of the junction left unmatched.

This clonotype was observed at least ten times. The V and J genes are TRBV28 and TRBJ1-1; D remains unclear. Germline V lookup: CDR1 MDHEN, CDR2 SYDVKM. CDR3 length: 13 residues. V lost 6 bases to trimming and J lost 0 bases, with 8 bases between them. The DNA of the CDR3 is TGTGCCAGCAGCCTATCAGTGAACACTGAAGCTTTCTTT. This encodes CASSLSVNTEAFF.

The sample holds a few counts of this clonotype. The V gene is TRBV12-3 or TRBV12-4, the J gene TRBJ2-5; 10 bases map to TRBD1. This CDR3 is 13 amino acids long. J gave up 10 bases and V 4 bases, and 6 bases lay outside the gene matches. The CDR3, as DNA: TGTGCCAGCAGTTCCCCCGGACAGGGGGGCCAGTACTTC. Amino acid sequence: CASSSPGQGGQYF.

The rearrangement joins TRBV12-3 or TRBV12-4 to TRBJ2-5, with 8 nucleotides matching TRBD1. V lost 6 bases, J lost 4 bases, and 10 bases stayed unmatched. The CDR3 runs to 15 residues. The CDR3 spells CASSTRQGRGETQYF. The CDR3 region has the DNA TGTGCCAGCAGCACGCGACAGGGGCGGGGAGAGACCCAGTACTTC.

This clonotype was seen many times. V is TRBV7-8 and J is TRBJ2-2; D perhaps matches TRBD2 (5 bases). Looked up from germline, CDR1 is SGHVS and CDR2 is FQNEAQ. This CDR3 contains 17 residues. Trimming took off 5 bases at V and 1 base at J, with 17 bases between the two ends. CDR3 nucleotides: TGTGCCAGCAGCCCCCGCGGATGGGGAGAGAACACCGGGGAGCTGTTTTTT. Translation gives CASSPRGWGENTGELFF.

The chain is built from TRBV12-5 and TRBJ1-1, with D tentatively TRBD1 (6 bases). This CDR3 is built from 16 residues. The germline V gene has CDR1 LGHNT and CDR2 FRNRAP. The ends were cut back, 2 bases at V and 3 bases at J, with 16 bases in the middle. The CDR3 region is CASGLTGNKGDTEAFF. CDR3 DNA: TGTGCTAGTGGTTTGACAGGGAACAAGGGGGACACTGAAGCTTTCTTT.

DNA of the CDR3: TGTGCCAGCAGCACGGACCGTAATTCACCCCTCCACTTT. Translated, it gives CASSTDRNSPLHF. This chain links TRBV12-3 or TRBV12-4 with TRBJ1-6; D unclear. Trimming removed 6 bases from V and 6 bases from J, with 9 bases in between. The CDR3 loop spans 13 amino acids.

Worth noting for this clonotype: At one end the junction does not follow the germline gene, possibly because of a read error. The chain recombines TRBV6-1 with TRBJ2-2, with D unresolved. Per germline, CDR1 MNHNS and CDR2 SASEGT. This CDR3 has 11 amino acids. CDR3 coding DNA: TGTGCCAGCAGTGAACTGCGGATCCCGATTTTT. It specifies CASSELRIPIF.

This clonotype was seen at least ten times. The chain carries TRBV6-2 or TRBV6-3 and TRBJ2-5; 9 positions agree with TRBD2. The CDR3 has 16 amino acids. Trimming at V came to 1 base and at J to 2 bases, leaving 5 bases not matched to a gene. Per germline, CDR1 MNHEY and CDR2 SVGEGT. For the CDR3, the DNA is TGTGCCAGCAGTTACTTTCGACTAGCGGAACAAGAGACCCAGTACTTC. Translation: CASSYFRLAEQETQYF.

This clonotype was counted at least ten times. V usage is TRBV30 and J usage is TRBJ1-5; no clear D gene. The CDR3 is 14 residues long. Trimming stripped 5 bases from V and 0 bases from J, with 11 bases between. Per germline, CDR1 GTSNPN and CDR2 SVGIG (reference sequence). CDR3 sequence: CAWGGLDSNQPQHF. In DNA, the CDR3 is TGTGCCTGGGGAGGACTGGATAGCAATCAGCCCCAGCATTTT.

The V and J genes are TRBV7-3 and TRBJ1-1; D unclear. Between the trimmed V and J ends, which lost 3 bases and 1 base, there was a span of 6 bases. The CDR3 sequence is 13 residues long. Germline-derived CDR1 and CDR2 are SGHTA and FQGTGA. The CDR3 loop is CASSLKWNTEAFF. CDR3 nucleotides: TGTGCCAGCAGCTTGAAATGGAACACTGAAGCTTTCTTT. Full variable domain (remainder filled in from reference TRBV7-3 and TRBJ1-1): GAGVSQTPSNKVTEKGKYVELRCDPISGHTALYWYRQSLGQGPEFLIYFQGTGAADDSGLPNDRFFAVRPEGSVSTLKIQRTERGDSAVYLCASSLKWNTEAFFGQGTRLTVV.

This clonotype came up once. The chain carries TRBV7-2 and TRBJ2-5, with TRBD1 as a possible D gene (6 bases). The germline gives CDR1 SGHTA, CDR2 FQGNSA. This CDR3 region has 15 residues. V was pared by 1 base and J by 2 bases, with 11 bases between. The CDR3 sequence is CASSLVRGIQETQYF. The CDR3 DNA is TGTGCCAGCAGCTTAGTAAGGGGGATTCAAGAGACCCAGTACTTC.

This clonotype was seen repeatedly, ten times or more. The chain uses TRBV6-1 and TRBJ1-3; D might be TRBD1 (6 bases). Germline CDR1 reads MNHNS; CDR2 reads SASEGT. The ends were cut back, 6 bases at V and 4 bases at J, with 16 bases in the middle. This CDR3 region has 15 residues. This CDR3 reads CASSIQGFGGNTIYF. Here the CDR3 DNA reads TGTGCCAGCAGCATCCAGGGGTTCGGCGGAAACACCATATATTTT.

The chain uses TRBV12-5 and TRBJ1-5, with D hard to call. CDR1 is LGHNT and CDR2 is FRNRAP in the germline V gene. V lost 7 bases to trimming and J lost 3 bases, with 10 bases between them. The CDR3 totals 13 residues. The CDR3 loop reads CASAWGVNQPQHF. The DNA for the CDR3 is TGTGCTAGTGCCTGGGGTGTCAATCAGCCCCAGCATTTT.

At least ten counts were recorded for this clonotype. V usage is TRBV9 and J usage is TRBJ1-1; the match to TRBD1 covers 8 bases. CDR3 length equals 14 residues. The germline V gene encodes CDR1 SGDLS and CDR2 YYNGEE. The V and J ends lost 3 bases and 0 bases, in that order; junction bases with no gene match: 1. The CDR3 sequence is CASSAGQVNTEAFF. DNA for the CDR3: TGTGCCAGCAGCGCGGGACAGGTGAACACTGAAGCTTTCTTT.

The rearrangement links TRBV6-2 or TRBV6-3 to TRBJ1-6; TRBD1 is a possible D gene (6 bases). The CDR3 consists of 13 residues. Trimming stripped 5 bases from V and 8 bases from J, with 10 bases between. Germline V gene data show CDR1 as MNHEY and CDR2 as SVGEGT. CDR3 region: CASSDRRDSPLHF. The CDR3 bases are TGTGCCAGCAGTGACAGGCGCGATTCACCCCTCCACTTT.

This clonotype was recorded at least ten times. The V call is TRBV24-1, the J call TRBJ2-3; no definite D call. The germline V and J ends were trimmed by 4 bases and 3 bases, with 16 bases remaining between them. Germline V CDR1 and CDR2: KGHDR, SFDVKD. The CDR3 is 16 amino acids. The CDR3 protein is CATSEPPGKGTDTQYF. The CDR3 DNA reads TGTGCCACCAGTGAACCCCCGGGTAAAGGGACAGATACGCAGTATTTT.

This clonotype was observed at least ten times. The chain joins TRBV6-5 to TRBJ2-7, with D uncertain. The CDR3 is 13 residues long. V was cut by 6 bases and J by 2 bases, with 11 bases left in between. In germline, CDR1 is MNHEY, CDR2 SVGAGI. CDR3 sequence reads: CASSPRQAYEQYF. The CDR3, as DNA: TGTGCCAGCAGCCCCAGGCAGGCCTACGAGCAGTACTTC.

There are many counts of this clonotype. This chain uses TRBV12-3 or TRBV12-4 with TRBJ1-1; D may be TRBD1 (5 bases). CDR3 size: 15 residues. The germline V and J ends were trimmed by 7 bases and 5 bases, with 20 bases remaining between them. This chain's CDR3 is CASTTGVGRKTEAFF. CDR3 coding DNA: TGTGCCAGCACTACTGGTGTGGGGCGCAAAACTGAAGCTTTCTTT.

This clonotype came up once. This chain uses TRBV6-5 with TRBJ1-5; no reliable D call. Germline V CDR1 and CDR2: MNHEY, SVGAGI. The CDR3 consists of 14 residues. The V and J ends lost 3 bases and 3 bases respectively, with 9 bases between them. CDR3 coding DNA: TGTGCCAGCAGTTATAGTGGATTCAATCAGCCCCAGCATTTT. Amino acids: CASSYSGFNQPQHF.

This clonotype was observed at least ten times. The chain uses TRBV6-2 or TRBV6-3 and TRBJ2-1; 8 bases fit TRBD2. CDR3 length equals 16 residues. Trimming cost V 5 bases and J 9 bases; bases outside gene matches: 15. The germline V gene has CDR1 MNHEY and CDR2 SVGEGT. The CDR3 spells CASSNRLASGGAEQFF. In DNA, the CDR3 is TGTGCCAGCAGTAACCGACTAGCGTCCGGGGGTGCTGAGCAGTTCTTC.

This chain's CDR3 is CASSLRDRGSVSGYTF. In nucleotides, the CDR3 is TGTGCCAGCAGTCTCCGGGACAGGGGGTCAGTAAGTGGCTACACCTTC. This chain links TRBV12-3 or TRBV12-4 with TRBJ1-2; TRBD1 aligns across 11 bases. V was clipped by 5 bases and J by 7 bases; unmatched bases: 12. The CDR3 has 16 residues.

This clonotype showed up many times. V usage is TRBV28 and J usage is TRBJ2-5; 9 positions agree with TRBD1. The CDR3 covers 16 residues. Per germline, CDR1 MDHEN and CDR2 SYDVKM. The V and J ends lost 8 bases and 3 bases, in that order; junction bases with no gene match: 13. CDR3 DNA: TGTGCCAGCCGCGGGGCGTCCGGGACAGGGAAAGAGACCCAGTACTTC. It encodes CASRGASGTGKETQYF.

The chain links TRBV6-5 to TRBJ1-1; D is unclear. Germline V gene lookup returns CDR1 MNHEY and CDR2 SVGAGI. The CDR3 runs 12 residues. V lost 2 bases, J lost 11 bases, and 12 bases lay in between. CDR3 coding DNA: TGTGCCAGCAGTTACCGGGCCCCGGGGGCTTTCTTT. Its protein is CASSYRAPGAFF.

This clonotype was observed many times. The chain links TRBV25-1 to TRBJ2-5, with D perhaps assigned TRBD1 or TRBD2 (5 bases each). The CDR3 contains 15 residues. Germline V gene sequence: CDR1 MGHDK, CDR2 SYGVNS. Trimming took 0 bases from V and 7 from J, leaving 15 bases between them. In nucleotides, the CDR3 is TGTGCCAGCAGTGAATATGGGACCACGTCGGGGACCCAGTACTTC. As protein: CASSEYGTTSGTQYF.

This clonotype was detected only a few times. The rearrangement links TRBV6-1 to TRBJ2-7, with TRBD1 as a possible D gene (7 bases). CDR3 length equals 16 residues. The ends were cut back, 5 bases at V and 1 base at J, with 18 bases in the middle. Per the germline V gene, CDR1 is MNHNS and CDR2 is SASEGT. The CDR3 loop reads CASSKNTGEVSYEQYF. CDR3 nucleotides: TGTGCCAGCAGTAAAAACACAGGGGAGGTTTCCTACGAGCAGTACTTC.